Each of the 25 T cell receptor beta chains below was sequenced from the same sample in a study of blood T cell repertoires in COVID-19. The assay was immunoSEQ multiplex PCR, and TCRdb's table has in-frame clones only and misses some. The data show 250,000 or so clones, with around 80% seen just once and 3.4% held by the top ten. Sequences were obtained from peripheral blood. These receptors came from a woman in her late teens or twenties with acute or convalescent COVID-19.

The V and J genes are TRBV7-2 and TRBJ1-2; a weak D match, TRBD1 (6 bases). Per germline, CDR1 SGHTA and CDR2 FQGNSA. Trimming shortened V by 4 bases and J by 8 bases, and 14 bases separated the two germline ends. This CDR3 is 13 amino acids long. In DNA form, the CDR3 reads TGTGCCAGCAGCTCACAGGGCCTGGGGGGCTACACCTTC. The encoded protein is CASSSQGLGGYTF. Supplemented by reference TRBV7-2 and TRBJ1-2, the full variable domain reads GAGVSQSPSNKVTEKGKDVELRCDPISGHTALYWYRQSLGQGLEFLIYFQGNSAPDKSGLPSDRFSAERTGGSVSTLTIQRTQQEDSAVYLCASSSQGLGGYTFGSGTRLTVV.

The rearrangement joins TRBV6-6 to TRBJ2-5; D gene uncertain. CDR1 and CDR2 from the germline V gene are MNHNY and SVGAGI (reference sequence). The ends were cut back, 2 bases at V and 2 bases at J, with 6 bases in the middle. The CDR3 spans 13 residues. The CDR3, as DNA: TGTGCCAGCAGTTACAGCAGGCAAGAGACCCAGTACTTC. Its protein is CASSYSRQETQYF.

This chain links TRBV5-6 with TRBJ2-1, with TRBD2 matching 16 bases. Germline CDR1 SGHDT, CDR2 YYEEEE. The CDR3 has 16 residues. After removal of 3 bases from V and 9 bases from J, the junction contained 6 bases not matched to a gene. The CDR3 bases are TGTGCCAGCAGCTCGGGACTAGCGGGAGGGATAGGTGAGCAGTTCTTC. Its translation: CASSSGLAGGIGEQFF. The full variable domain, rest sourced from reference TRBV5-6 and TRBJ2-1, is DAGVTQSPTHLIKTRGQQVTLRCSPKSGHDTVSWYQQALGQGPQFIFQYYEEEERQRGNFPDRFSGHQFPNYSSELNVNALLLGDSALYLCASSSGLAGGIGEQFFGPGTRLTVL.

The chain recombines TRBV9 with TRBJ2-2, with a possible D match to TRBD2 (6 bases). V was clipped by 4 bases and J by 2 bases, with 9 bases between them. CDR3 size: 14 residues. Germline V gene data show CDR1 as SGDLS and CDR2 as YYNGEE. This chain's CDR3 is CASSMGLNTGELFF. The CDR3 region has the DNA TGTGCCAGCAGCATGGGACTTAACACCGGGGAGCTGTTTTTT.

The gene calls are TRBV5-4 and TRBJ2-5; maybe TRBD2 (6 bases). Looked up from germline, CDR1 is SGHNT and CDR2 is YYREEE (reference sequence). Trimming removed 0 bases from V and 4 bases from J, with 7 bases in between. The CDR3 totals 13 residues. CDR3 amino acids: CASSLGGVETQYF. The CDR3 bases are TGTGCCAGCAGCTTGGGGGGGGTAGAGACCCAGTACTTC.

This chain links TRBV7-9 with TRBJ2-5; 9 positions match TRBD2. CDR3 length equals 15 residues. Germline assignment: CDR1 SEHNR and CDR2 FQNEAQ (reference sequence). The J segment lost 4 bases and the V segment lost 3 bases, leaving 6 bases of the junction unmatched. The CDR3 DNA follows: TGTGCCAGCAGCTTTAGCGGGAGTAATCTAGAGACCCAGTACTTC. Translating it yields CASSFSGSNLETQYF.

The chain uses TRBV9 and TRBJ1-2, with TRBD1 matching 9 bases. The CDR3 covers 16 residues. V was pared by 0 bases and J by 6 bases, with 9 bases of the junction left unmatched. CDR1 is SGDLS, CDR2 YYNGEE, per germline. CDR3 amino acids: CASSVGGQGVGNGYTF. The CDR3 DNA follows: TGTGCCAGCAGCGTAGGGGGACAGGGAGTGGGGAATGGCTACACCTTC.

This clone was picked up many times. This rearrangement joins TRBV7-8 to TRBJ2-3; TRBD2 matches 9 bases. Germline V gene lookup returns CDR1 SGHVS and CDR2 FQNEAQ. V gave up 0 bases and J gave up 3 bases; unmatched junction bases: 13. The CDR3 has 19 amino acids. CDR3 sequence: CASSLARGRLAEGTDTQYF. The DNA for the CDR3 is TGTGCCAGCAGCTTAGCGCGAGGGAGACTAGCGGAGGGAACAGATACGCAGTATTTT.

The chain carries TRBV5-1 and TRBJ1-1; D unresolved. This CDR3 is 14 amino acids long. Germline CDR1 SGHRS, CDR2 YFSETQ. Between the trimmed V and J ends, which lost 0 bases and 1 base, there was a span of 7 bases. The CDR3 region has the DNA TGCGCCAGCAGCTTGGCCTCAGAGAACACTGAAGCTTTCTTT. Translated: CASSLASENTEAFF.

The chain is built from TRBV9 and TRBJ2-7; 8 bases are shared with TRBD2. Germline V CDR1 and CDR2: SGDLS, YYNGEE. The CDR3 spans 16 residues. V lost 0 bases and J lost 2; bases outside the gene matches: 7. CDR3: CASSVDGGRKAYEQYF. The CDR3 DNA reads TGTGCCAGCAGCGTAGATGGCGGGAGGAAGGCCTACGAGCAGTACTTC.

The CDR3 DNA is TGTGCCACCAGTGTTAACGGACAGTTTTACGAGCAGTACTTC. The encoded protein is CATSVNGQFYEQYF. The J gene is TRBJ2-7, the V gene TRBV24-1, with a possible D match to TRBD1 (6 bases). The germline CDR1 and CDR2 sequences are KGHDR and SFDVKD. V lost 5 bases to trimming and J lost 4 bases, with 14 bases between them. CDR3 size: 14 residues.

Many counts were recorded for this clone. The rearrangement joins TRBV11-2 to TRBJ2-3; 9 bases agree with TRBD1. This CDR3 comprises 15 residues. The germline gives CDR1 SGHAT, CDR2 FQNNGV. V trimming: 7 bases; J trimming: 5 bases; junction bases outside the gene matches: 10. The CDR3 DNA reads as TGTGCCAGCACCTTGACACCGGGACAGGGAGATACGCAGTATTTT. Residues: CASTLTPGQGDTQYF.

The chain recombines TRBV6-5 with TRBJ2-1; the match to TRBD2 covers 7 bases. Germline assignment: CDR1 MNHEY and CDR2 SVGAGI. Losses at the gene ends were 7 bases for V and 0 bases for J; bases not matched to a gene: 6. The CDR3 is 15 amino acids. The CDR3 region has the DNA TGTGCCAGCACCCTAGCGGAAAGCTCCTACAATGAGCAGTTCTTC. This sequence encodes CASTLAESSYNEQFF.

This chain joins TRBV20-1 and TRBJ2-3; 9 nucleotides match TRBD2. V lost 3 bases and J lost 6; bases outside the gene matches: 10. Looked up from germline, CDR1 is DFQATT and CDR2 is SNEGSKA (reference sequence). The length of the CDR3 is 15 residues. DNA for the CDR3: TGCAGTGCTAGTCGTAGCGGGAGTTCGGGTGATACGCAGTATTTT. It is translated as CSASRSGSSGDTQYF.

This sequence joins TRBV5-1 and TRBJ2-5, with 9 nucleotides matching TRBD2. Trimming at V came to 7 bases and at J to 5 bases, leaving 12 bases not matched to a gene. The V gene's germline CDR1 is SGHRS and CDR2 YFSETQ. This CDR3 spans 15 amino acids. CDR3 amino acids: CASARLAALWETQYF. DNA for the CDR3: TGCGCCAGCGCCCGACTAGCGGCACTTTGGGAGACCCAGTACTTC.

The chain combines TRBV27 with TRBJ1-2; D is unclear. CDR3 length: 15 residues. V was trimmed by 6 bases and J by 5 bases, leaving 19 bases between them. Germline CDR1 MNHEY, CDR2 SMNVEV (reference sequence). DNA of the CDR3: TGTGCCAGCAGCCCCTCCGTCGGGAGTCCTTATGGCTACACCTTC. This codes for CASSPSVGSPYGYTF.

This clone was counted only a few times. V gene TRBV19 combines with J gene TRBJ1-2, with a tentative D call TRBD1 (6 bases). Germline V gives CDR1 LNHDA, CDR2 SQIVND (reference sequence). This CDR3 is 13 amino acids long. The V end was cut by 5 bases, the J end by 7 bases, with 14 bases between. The CDR3 reads CASSGQGFGGYTF. The CDR3 DNA follows: TGTGCCAGTAGTGGGCAGGGGTTTGGTGGCTACACCTTC.

The CDR3 DNA is TGTGCCATCAGTGAGTCAGGGACTAGCGTAGTCAATGAGCAGTTCTTC. Amino acid sequence: CAISESGTSVVNEQFF. The rearrangement uses TRBV10-3 and TRBJ2-1; 10 positions match TRBD2. From germline, CDR1 is ENHRY and CDR2 SYGVKD. V was pared by 0 bases and J by 6 bases, with 5 bases of the junction left unmatched. The CDR3 has 16 amino acids.

The chain joins TRBV13 to TRBJ2-1, with D possibly being TRBD1 (5 bases). From germline, CDR1 is PRHDT and CDR2 FYEKMQ (reference sequence). This CDR3 comprises 14 residues. V shed 3 bases and J shed 8 bases, with 14 bases lying between them. The CDR3: CASSFSDSRDEQFF. Here the CDR3 DNA reads TGTGCCAGCAGCTTCTCCGACAGTCGTGATGAGCAGTTCTTC.

J is TRBJ2-1 and V is TRBV30; unclear D gene. Germline lookup yields CDR1 GTSNPN and CDR2 SVGIG (reference sequence). Deletions cut 1 base from V and 6 bases from J, with 4 bases between. The CDR3 is made up of 11 amino acids. Here the CDR3 reads CAWSGLNEQFF. The CDR3 coding sequence is TGTGCCTGGAGTGGACTCAATGAGCAGTTCTTC.

The CDR3 reads CASRFRDRGYGYTF. CDR3 nucleotides: TGTGCCAGCAGATTCCGGGACAGGGGGTATGGCTACACCTTC. The chain combines TRBV6-6 with TRBJ1-2, with TRBD1 matching over 11 bases. CDR1 and CDR2 from the germline V gene are MNHNY and SVGAGI (reference sequence). V lost 6 bases, J lost 5 bases, and 5 bases stayed unmatched. This CDR3 spans 14 amino acids.

The chain links TRBV14 to TRBJ2-7; maybe TRBD2 (7 bases). Trimming stripped 4 bases from V and 11 bases from J, with 12 bases between. The CDR3 contains 11 residues. The germline CDR1 and CDR2 sequences are SGHDN and FVKESK. The CDR3 here is CASSPGGREYF. CDR3 in DNA: TGTGCCAGCAGCCCGGGGGGCAGGGAGTACTTC.

The chain carries TRBV5-6 and TRBJ1-2, with D perhaps TRBD1 (5 bases). Germline V lookup: CDR1 SGHDT, CDR2 YYEEEE. CDR3 size: 13 residues. Trimming pared 0 bases from V and 8 bases from J, leaving 11 bases between. The CDR3 sequence is CASSLAGMEGYTF. DNA of the CDR3: TGTGCCAGCAGCTTGGCAGGGATGGAGGGCTACACCTTC.

The chain employs TRBV9 and TRBJ1-2; TRBD1 matches at 8 bases. Trimming at V came to 3 bases and at J to 4 bases, leaving 2 bases not matched to a gene. The CDR3 spans 13 residues. Germline CDR1 is SGDLS and CDR2 is YYNGEE. For the CDR3, the DNA is TGTGCCAGCAGCGCAACAGGGGGCTATGGCTACACCTTC. This encodes CASSATGGYGYTF.

J is TRBJ2-1 and V is TRBV28, with D possibly TRBD2 on 5 matching bases. The CDR3 totals 15 residues. Germline CDR1 and CDR2: MDHEN and SYDVKM. V dropped 6 bases and J dropped 0 bases, with 12 bases sitting between them. The CDR3 coding sequence is TGTGCCAGCAGCCGGAGCGGAACCTCCTACAATGAGCAGTTCTTC. Residues: CASSRSGTSYNEQFF.